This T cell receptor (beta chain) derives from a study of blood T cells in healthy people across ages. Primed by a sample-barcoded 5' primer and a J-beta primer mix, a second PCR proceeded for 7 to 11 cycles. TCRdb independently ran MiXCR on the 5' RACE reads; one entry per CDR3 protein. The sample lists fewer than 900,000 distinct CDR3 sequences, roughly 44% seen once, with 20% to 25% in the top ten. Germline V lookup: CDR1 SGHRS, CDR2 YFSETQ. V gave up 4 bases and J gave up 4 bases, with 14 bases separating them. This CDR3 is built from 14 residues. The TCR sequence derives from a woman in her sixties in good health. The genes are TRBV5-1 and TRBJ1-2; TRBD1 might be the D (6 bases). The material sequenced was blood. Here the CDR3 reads CASSREQGGYGYTF. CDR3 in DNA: TGCGCCAGCAGCCGAGAACAGGGTGGCTATGGCTACACCTTC.